This T cell receptor (beta chain) was observed in a study of blood T cell repertoires in COVID-19. For the study at large: PBMCs, B-cell-depleted T cells, or T cells provided the cDNA or gDNA that made up the material.

Study processing details: Amplification of reference gene primers was used by the study to estimate nucleated cell counts. TCRdb keeps only in-frame clones here, not all; method: immunoSEQ multiplex PCR. That table furnishes V, J and clone size, whereas the DNA furnished D and trimming. The table shows 150,000 to 200,000 clones, with approximately 80% occurring only once. Participant ages covered about 18 to 90 years across 24 US areas. Assignment of participants to cohorts was predicated upon participant-reported clinical history. Sequenced sample: PBMCs or T cells enriched from blood (not recorded which). The clonotype comes from a man between 60 and 75 years old who had been exposed to COVID-19.

Here the CDR3 reads CASSLQGASIETQYF. The CDR3 DNA reads TGTGCCAGCAGTTTACAGGGGGCGTCTATAGAGACCCAGTACTTC. This chain joins TRBV27 and TRBJ2-5; 8 bases align to TRBD1. CDR1 MNHEY and CDR2 SMNVEV come from the germline V gene (reference sequence). V shed 2 bases, J shed 4 bases, and the junction held 6 bases outside the gene matches. The CDR3 length is 15 residues.